This TCR beta chain was identified in a study of OX40 agonist ivuxolimab in advanced cancers. Overall study: Of mixed ages from about 23 to 90 and averaging roughly 64 years, the group was just under 85% male.

This clone was detected only a few times. Repertoires were generated with immunoSEQ multiplex PCR, while TCRdb's copy carries only in-frame clones and drops some. This sample has tens of thousands of clones, with 79% found just once. V was clipped by 4 bases and J by 10 bases, with 16 bases between them. This CDR3 region has 13 residues. The V gene's germline CDR1 is SGHTA and CDR2 FQGNSA. The sequence came from an adult with an advanced solid tumor such as melanoma, head and neck, liver or kidney cancer. The chain uses TRBV7-2 and TRBJ1-2; weak D call: TRBD1 (5 bases). The sample in question was CD4+ or CD8+ T cells sorted from blood, obtained in a trial of the OX40 agonist ivuxolimab. Written as DNA, the CDR3 is TGTGCCAGCAGCTCGGGGGTGGGCAGGGACTACACCTTC. Translation gives CASSSGVGRDYTF.